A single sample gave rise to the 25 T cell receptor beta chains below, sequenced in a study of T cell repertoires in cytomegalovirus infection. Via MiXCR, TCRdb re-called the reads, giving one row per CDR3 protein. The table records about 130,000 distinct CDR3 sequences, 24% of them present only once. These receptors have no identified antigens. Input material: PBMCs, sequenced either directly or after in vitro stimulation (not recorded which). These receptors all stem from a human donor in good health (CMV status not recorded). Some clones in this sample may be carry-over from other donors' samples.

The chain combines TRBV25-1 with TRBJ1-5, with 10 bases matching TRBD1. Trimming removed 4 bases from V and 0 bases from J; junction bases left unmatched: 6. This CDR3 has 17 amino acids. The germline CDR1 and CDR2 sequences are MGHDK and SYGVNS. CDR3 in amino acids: CASSGQGANSSNQPQHF. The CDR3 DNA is TGTGCCAGCAGTGGACAGGGGGCGAATTCTAGCAATCAGCCCCAGCATTTT.

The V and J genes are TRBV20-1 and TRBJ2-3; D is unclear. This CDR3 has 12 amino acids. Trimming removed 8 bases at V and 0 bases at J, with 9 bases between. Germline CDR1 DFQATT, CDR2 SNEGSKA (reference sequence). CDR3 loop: CSSVGSTDTQYF. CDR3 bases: TGCAGTTCCGTAGGGAGCACAGATACGCAGTATTTT.

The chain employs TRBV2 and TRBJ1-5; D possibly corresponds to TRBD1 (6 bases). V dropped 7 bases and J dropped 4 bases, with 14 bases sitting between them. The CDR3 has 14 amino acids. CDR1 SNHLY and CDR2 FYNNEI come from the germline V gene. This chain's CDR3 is CASKRTVSNQPQHF. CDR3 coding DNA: TGTGCCAGCAAAAGGACAGTTTCTAATCAGCCCCAGCATTTT.

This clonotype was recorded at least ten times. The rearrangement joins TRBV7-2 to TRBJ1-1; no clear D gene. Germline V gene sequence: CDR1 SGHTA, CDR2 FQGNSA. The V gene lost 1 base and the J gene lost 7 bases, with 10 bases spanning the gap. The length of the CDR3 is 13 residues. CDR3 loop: CASSLVLRGEAFF. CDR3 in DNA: TGTGCCAGCAGCTTAGTCCTCAGAGGTGAAGCTTTCTTT.

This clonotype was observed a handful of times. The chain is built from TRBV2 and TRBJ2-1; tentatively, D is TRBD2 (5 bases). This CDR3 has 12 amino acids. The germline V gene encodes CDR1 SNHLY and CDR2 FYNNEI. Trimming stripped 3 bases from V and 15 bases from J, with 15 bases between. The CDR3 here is CASSEEGPGGFF. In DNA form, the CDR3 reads TGTGCCAGCAGTGAGGAAGGGCCCGGAGGGTTCTTC.

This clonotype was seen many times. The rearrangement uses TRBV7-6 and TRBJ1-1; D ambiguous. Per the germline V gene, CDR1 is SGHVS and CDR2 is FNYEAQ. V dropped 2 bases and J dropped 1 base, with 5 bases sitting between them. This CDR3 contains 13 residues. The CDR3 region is CASSLQPNTEAFF. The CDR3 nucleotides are TGTGCCAGCAGCTTACAACCGAACACTGAAGCTTTCTTT.

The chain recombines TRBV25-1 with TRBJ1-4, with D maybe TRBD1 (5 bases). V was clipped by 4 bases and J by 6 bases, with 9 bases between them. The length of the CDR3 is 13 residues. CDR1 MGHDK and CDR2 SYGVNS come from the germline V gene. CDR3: CASSADIDEKLFF. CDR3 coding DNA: TGTGCCAGCAGTGCGGACATTGATGAAAAACTGTTTTTT. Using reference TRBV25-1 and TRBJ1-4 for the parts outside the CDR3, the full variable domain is EADIYQTPRYLVIGTGKKITLECSQTMGHDKMYWYQQDPGMELHLIHYSYGVNSTEKGDLSSESTVSRIRTEHFPLTLESARPSHTSQYLCASSADIDEKLFFGSGTQLSVL.

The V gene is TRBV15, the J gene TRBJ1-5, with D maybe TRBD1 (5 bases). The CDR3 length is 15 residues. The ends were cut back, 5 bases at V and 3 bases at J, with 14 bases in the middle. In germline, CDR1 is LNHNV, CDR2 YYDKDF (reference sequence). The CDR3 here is CATSGWDFSNQPQHF. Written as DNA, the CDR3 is TGTGCCACCAGCGGATGGGACTTCTCCAATCAGCCCCAGCATTTT.

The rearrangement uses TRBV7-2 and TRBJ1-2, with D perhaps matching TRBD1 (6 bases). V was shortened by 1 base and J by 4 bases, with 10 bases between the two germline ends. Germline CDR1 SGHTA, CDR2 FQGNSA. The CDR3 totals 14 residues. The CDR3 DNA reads TGTGCCAGCAGCTTAGGAGGGGGGACCTATGGCTACACCTTC. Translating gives CASSLGGGTYGYTF.

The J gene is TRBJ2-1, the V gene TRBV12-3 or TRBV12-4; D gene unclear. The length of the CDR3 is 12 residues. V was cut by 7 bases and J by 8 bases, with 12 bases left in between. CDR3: CASTITNDEQFF. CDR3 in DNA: TGTGCCAGCACAATAACTAACGATGAGCAGTTCTTC.

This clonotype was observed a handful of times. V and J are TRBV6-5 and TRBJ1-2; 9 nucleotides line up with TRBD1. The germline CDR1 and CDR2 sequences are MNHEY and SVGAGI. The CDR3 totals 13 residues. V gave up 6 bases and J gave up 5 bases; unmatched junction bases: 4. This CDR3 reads CASSWTGDYGYTF. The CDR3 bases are TGTGCCAGCAGCTGGACAGGGGATTATGGCTACACCTTC.

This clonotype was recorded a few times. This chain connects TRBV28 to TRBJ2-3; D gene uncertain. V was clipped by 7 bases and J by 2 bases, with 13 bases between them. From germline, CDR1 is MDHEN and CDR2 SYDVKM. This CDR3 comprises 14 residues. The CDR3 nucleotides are TGTGCCAGCAAAGGTGGATTGTCCACAGATACGCAGTATTTT. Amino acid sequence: CASKGGLSTDTQYF. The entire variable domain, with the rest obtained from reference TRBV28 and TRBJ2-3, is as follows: DVKVTQSSRYLVKRTGEKVFLECVQDMDHENMFWYRQDPGLGLRLIYFSYDVKMKEKGDIPEGYSVSREKKERFSLILESASTNQTSMYLCASKGGLSTDTQYFGPGTRLTVL.

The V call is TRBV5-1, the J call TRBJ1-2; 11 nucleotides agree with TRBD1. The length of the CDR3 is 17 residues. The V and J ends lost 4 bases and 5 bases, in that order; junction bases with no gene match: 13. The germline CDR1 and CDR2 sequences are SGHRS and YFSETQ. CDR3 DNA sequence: TGCGCCAGCAGCCGTGGCGGGACAGGGGGACCTATATATGGCTACACCTTC. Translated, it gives CASSRGGTGGPIYGYTF. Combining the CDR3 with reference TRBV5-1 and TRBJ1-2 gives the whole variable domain KAGVTQTPRYLIKTRGQQVTLSCSPISGHRSVSWYQQTPGQGLQFLFEYFSETQRNKGNFPGRFSGRQFSNSRSEMNVSTLELGDSALYLCASSRGGTGGPIYGYTFGSGTRLTVV.

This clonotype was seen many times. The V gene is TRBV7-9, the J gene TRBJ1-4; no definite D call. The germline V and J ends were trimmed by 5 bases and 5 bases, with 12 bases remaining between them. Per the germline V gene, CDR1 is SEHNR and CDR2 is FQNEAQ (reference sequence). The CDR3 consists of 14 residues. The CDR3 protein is CASSHTVNNEKLFF. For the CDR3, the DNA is TGTGCCAGCAGCCATACGGTGAACAATGAAAAACTGTTTTTT.

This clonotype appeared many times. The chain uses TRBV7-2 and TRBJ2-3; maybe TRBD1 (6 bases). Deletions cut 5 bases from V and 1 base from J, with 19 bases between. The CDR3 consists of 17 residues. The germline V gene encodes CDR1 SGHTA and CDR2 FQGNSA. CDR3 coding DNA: TGTGCCAGCAGCCACCACCGAACAGGGTACGGCACAGATACGCAGTATTTT. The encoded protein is CASSHHRTGYGTDTQYF.

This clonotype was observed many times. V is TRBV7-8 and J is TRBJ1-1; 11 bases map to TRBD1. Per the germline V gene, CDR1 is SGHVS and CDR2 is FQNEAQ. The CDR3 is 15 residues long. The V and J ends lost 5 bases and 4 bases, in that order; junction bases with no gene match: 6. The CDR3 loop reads CASSARDRGFTEAFF. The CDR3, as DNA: TGTGCCAGCAGCGCAAGGGACAGGGGGTTCACTGAAGCTTTCTTT.

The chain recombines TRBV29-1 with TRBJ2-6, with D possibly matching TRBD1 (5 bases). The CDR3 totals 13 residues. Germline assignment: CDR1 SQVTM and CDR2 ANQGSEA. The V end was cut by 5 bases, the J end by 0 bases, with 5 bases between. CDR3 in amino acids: CSVQGSGANVLTF. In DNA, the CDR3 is TGCAGCGTTCAGGGCTCTGGGGCCAACGTCCTGACTTTC.

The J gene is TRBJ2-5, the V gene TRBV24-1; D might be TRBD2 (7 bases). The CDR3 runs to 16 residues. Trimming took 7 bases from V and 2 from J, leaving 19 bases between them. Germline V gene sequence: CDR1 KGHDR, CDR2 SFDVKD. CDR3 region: CATSQGKGGKQETQYF. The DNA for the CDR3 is TGTGCCACCAGCCAGGGAAAGGGGGGGAAACAAGAGACCCAGTACTTC.

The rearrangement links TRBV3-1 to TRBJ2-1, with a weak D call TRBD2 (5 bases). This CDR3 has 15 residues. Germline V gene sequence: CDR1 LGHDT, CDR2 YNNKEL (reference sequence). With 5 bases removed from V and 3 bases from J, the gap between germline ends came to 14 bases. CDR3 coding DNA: TGTGCCAGCAGCAAAAAGCGGCCACTCTACAATGAGCAGTTCTTC. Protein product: CASSKKRPLYNEQFF.

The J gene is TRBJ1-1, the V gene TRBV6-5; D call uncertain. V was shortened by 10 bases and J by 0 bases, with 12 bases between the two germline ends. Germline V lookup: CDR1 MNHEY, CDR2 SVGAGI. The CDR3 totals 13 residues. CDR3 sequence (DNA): TGTGCCACCTCCCTGGGCCTGAACACTGAAGCTTTCTTT. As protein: CATSLGLNTEAFF.

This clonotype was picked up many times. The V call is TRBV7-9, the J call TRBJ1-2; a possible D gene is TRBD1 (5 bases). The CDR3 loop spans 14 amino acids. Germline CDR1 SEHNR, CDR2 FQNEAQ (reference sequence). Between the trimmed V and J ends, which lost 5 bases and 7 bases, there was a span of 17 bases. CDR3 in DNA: TGTGCCAGCAGCCCCCCACTGGGGCGTGGTGGCTACACCTTC. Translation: CASSPPLGRGGYTF.

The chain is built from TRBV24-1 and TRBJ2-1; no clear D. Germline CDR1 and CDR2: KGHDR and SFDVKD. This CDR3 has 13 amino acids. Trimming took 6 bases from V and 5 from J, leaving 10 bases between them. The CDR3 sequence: CATSRSGNNEQFF. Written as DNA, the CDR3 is TGTGCCACCAGTAGATCTGGCAACAATGAGCAGTTCTTC.

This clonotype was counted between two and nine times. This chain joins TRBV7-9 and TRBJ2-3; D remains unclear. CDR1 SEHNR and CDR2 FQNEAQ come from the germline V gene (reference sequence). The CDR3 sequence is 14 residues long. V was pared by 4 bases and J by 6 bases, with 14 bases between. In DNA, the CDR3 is TGTGCCAGCAGCTCGGACCTCTTACGGGATACGCAGTATTTT. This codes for CASSSDLLRDTQYF.

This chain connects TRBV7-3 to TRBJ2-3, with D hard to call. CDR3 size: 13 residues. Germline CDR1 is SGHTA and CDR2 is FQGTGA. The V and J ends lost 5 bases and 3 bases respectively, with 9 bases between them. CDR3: CASSLRETDTQYF. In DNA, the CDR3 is TGTGCCAGCAGCCTCCGAGAGACAGATACGCAGTATTTT.

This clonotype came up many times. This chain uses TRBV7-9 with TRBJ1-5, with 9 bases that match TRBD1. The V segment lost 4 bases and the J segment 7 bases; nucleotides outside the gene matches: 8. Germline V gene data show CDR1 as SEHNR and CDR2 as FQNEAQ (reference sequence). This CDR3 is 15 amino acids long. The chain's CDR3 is CASSSDIQGAQPQHF. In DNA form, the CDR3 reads TGTGCCAGCAGCTCAGACATACAGGGGGCCCAGCCCCAGCATTTT.